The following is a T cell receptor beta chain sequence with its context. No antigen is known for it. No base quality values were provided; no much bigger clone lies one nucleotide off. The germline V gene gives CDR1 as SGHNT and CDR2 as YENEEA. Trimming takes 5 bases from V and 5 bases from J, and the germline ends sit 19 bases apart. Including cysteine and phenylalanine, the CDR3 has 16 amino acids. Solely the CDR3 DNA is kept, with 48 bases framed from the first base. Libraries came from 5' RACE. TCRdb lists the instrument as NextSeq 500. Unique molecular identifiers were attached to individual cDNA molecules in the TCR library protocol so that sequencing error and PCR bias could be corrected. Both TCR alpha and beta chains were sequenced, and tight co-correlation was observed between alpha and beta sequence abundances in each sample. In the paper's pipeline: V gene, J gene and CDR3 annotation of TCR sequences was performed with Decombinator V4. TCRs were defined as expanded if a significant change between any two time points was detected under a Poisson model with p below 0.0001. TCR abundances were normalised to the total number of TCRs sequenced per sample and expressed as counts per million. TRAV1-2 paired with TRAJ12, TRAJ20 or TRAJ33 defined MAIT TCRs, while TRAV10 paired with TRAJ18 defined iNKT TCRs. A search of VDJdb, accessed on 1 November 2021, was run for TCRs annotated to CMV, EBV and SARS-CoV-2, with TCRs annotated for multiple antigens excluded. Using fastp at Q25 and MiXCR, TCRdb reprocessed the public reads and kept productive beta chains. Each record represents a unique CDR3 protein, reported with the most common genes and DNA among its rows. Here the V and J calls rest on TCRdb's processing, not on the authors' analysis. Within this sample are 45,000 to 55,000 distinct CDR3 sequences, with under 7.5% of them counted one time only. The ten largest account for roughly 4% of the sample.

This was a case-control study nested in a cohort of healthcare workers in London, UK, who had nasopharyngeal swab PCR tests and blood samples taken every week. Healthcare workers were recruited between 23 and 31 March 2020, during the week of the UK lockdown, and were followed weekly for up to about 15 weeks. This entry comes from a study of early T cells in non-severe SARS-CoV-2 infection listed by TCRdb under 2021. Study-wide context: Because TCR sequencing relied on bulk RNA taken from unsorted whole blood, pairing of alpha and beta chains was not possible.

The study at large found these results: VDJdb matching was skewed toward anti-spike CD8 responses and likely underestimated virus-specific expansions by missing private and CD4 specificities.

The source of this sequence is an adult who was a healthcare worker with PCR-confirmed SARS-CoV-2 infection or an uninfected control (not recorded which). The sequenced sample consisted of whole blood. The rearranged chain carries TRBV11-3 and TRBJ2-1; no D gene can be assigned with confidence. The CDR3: CASSPGSWGKDNEQFF. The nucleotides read TGTGCCAGCAGCCCCGGTTCGTGGGGAAAGGACAATGAGCAGTTCTTC.